One and the same sample provided the 3 T cell receptor beta chains below, sequenced in a study of T cell repertoires in aging, cancer and after chemotherapy. Amplification of TCR beta used genomic DNA extracted from peripheral blood. TRB rearrangements spanning V, D and J were amplified using mixed TRB-A/B primers. TCRdb redid the calling of the multiplex PCR reads with MiXCR, one entry per CDR3 protein. Altogether 5,000 to 5,500 distinct CDR3 sequences are present, 40% to 55% being singletons, with the ten largest covering around 6.8%. The sequenced material came from blood. These receptors came from a human donor with a blood cancer.

The chain's CDR3 is CAVKLGQSNSPLHF. The CDR3 DNA follows: TGTGCCGTTAAACTTGGACAGTCTAATTCACCCCTCCACTTT. This sequence joins TRBV6-5 and TRBJ1-6, with a tentative D call TRBD1 (6 bases). Trimming shortened V by 11 bases and J by 6 bases, and 17 bases separated the two germline ends. Germline V gene sequence: CDR1 MNHEY, CDR2 SVGAGI. The CDR3 sequence is 14 residues long.

The rearrangement uses TRBV12-3 or TRBV12-4 and TRBJ1-2; TRBD1 aligns across 7 bases. The CDR3 length is 12 residues. V gave up 6 bases and J gave up 8 bases; unmatched junction bases: 6. The CDR3 DNA follows: TGTGCCAGCAGCTACAGGGGAGGCGGCTACACCTTC. This codes for CASSYRGGGYTF.

The chain links TRBV5-4 to TRBJ2-5; D is possibly TRBD1 or TRBD2 (6 bases each). V was pared by 2 bases and J by 5 bases, with 13 bases between. Looked up from germline, CDR1 is SGHNT and CDR2 is YYREEE (reference sequence). This CDR3 region has 14 residues. The CDR3, as DNA: TGTGCCAGCAGCTTTACAGGGAGGATGGAGACCCAGTACTTC. Its translation: CASSFTGRMETQYF. Drawing the rest from reference TRBV5-4 and TRBJ2-5, the complete variable domain is ETGVTQSPTHLIKTRGQQVTLRCSSQSGHNTVSWYQQALGQGPQFIFQYYREEENGRGNFPPRFSGLQFPNYSSELNVNALELDDSALYLCASSFTGRMETQYFGPGTRLLVL.